Below, 9 T cell receptor beta chains from the same sample are listed, as sequenced in a study of T cells after yellow fever vaccination. TCRdb re-called the 5' RACE reads through MiXCR, storing one row per CDR3 protein. The repertoire holds some 350,000 distinct CDR3 sequences, roughly 4.3% seen once, with less than 25% in the top ten. Sequenced material: PBMCs, taken 5 days after the yellow fever booster vaccination. The receptors derive from a man aged 18 to 35 who received the YFV17D yellow fever vaccine.

V usage is TRBV5-6 and J usage is TRBJ1-6, with unresolved D. This CDR3 contains 15 residues. The V gene lost 4 bases and the J gene lost 3 bases, with 11 bases spanning the gap. CDR1 is SGHDT, CDR2 YYEEEE, per germline. The CDR3 loop is CASSPIGVYNSPLHF. The CDR3 nucleotides read TGTGCCAGCAGCCCCATCGGGGTCTATAATTCACCCCTCCACTTT.

This clonotype appeared many times. The chain links TRBV7-9 to TRBJ2-3; 7 bases line up with TRBD1. This CDR3 is 15 amino acids long. The trim removed 8 bases at V and 0 bases at J, leaving 8 bases unmatched. The germline CDR1 and CDR2 sequences are SEHNR and FQNEAQ (reference sequence). CDR3 sequence reads: CASVEDRVSTDTQYF. The CDR3 DNA reads as TGTGCCAGCGTCGAAGACAGGGTCAGCACAGATACGCAGTATTTT. Complete variable domain (other parts from reference TRBV7-9 and TRBJ2-3): DTGVSQNPRHKITKRGQNVTFRCDPISEHNRLYWYRQTLGQGPEFLTYFQNEAQLEKSRLLSDRFSAERPKGSFSTLEIQRTEQGDSAMYLCASVEDRVSTDTQYFGPGTRLTVL.

The chain employs TRBV5-1 and TRBJ2-3; 7 nucleotides align to TRBD2. The CDR3 spans 12 residues. Germline CDR1 and CDR2: SGHRS and YFSETQ. V trimming: 6 bases; J trimming: 5 bases; junction bases outside the gene matches: 3. The CDR3 region is CASKRGIDTQYF. The CDR3 nucleotides read TGCGCCAGCAAGCGGGGCATAGATACGCAGTATTTT.

This clonotype was observed many times. The J gene is TRBJ2-3, the V gene TRBV29-1; D remains unclear. Trimming left V 0 bases short and J 2 bases short, with 12 bases between. The CDR3 is made up of 15 amino acids. Germline V CDR1 and CDR2: SQVTM, ANQGSEA. For the CDR3, the DNA is TGCAGCGTTGAAGAACGTCCGAACCCCACAGATACGCAGTATTTT. It yields the protein CSVEERPNPTDTQYF.

CDR3: CASSSIGDNNNEQFF. The CDR3, as DNA: TGTGCCAGCAGTTCCATCGGGGACAACAACAATGAGCAGTTCTTC. This chain uses TRBV27 with TRBJ2-1, with D perhaps matching TRBD1 (6 bases). Looked up from germline, CDR1 is MNHEY and CDR2 is SMNVEV (reference sequence). V lost 4 bases, J lost 5 bases, and 15 bases lay in between. This CDR3 is built from 15 residues.

This clonotype was recorded a few times. The CDR3 sequence is CATSKKGRDQETQYF. In DNA form, the CDR3 reads TGTGCCACCAGTAAGAAGGGGCGCGACCAAGAGACCCAGTACTTC. V usage is TRBV24-1 and J usage is TRBJ2-5; D may be TRBD1 (5 bases). Trimming took 6 bases from V and 0 from J, leaving 13 bases between them. CDR1 is KGHDR and CDR2 is SFDVKD in the germline V gene. This CDR3 spans 15 amino acids.

J is TRBJ2-1 and V is TRBV7-6; 9 bases map to TRBD2. The CDR3 loop spans 16 amino acids. Germline V gene lookup returns CDR1 SGHVS and CDR2 FNYEAQ. V lost 1 base and J lost 6; bases outside the gene matches: 7. CDR3 protein: CASSLERAGGLNEQFF. In DNA form, the CDR3 reads TGTGCCAGCAGCTTAGAACGAGCGGGGGGACTCAATGAGCAGTTCTTC.

V and J are TRBV4-3 and TRBJ1-6; D ambiguous. The CDR3 sequence is 15 residues long. The V and J ends lost 2 bases and 9 bases respectively, with 14 bases between them. CDR1 is LGHNA, CDR2 YSLEER, per germline. Here the CDR3 reads CASSQSVLPGSPLHF. The DNA of the CDR3 is TGCGCCAGCAGCCAATCAGTCCTACCCGGTTCACCCCTCCACTTT.

J is TRBJ1-1 and V is TRBV6-2 or TRBV6-3; D may be TRBD1 (6 bases). The V gene lost 5 bases and the J gene lost 5 bases, with 9 bases spanning the gap. CDR1 and CDR2 from the germline V gene are MNHEY and SVGEGT. The CDR3 loop spans 12 amino acids. The CDR3 sequence is CASSIDRTEAFF. CDR3 nucleotides: TGTGCCAGCAGTATCGACAGGACTGAAGCTTTCTTT.